The following is a T cell receptor beta chain sequence with its context. What it binds is not known. PCR was performed using 60 Vbeta and 13 Jbeta primers. Under the authors' procedure: Later analysis identified tens of millions of unique TCR beta chains, 9 million to 13 million shared. Clones were sequenced by immunoSEQ multiplex PCR, and TCRdb holds only the in-frame ones, with some missing. Clonal size and the V and J genes are those of that table, whereas D and trimming came from the DNA. The profile shows 150,000 to 200,000 clones, approximately 80% of them singletons. This specimen belongs to a study of cytomegalovirus exposure and HLA in healthy donors. Findings and limits, study-wide: The majority of TCR sequences were rare, yet some public TCRs appeared in many donors. In an earlier analysis, productive rearrangement rates for most beta V segments clustered near 87% or 30%. Cytomegalovirus association was assigned to around 150 TCR beta chains.

The TCR comes from a woman between 45 and 65 years old in good health and CMV-seropositive. Input material: PBMCs.

The CDR3 region is CASSLGQGAMNTEAFF. The CDR3 DNA reads as TGTGCCAGCAGCTTAGGACAGGGGGCCATGAACACTGAAGCTTTCTTT. The rearrangement uses TRBV7-9 and TRBJ1-1; 10 bases are a match to TRBD1. With V trimmed by 1 base and J by 0 bases, 2 bases remained unmatched. The germline V gene has CDR1 SEHNR and CDR2 FQNEAQ (reference sequence). The CDR3 runs 16 residues.